Each of the 32 T cell receptor beta chains below was sequenced from the same sample in a study of T cell repertoires in cytomegalovirus infection. TCRdb ran MiXCR on the reads and lists one entry per CDR3 protein. Among about 300,000 distinct CDR3 sequences listed, around 9.1% were seen once. Source material: PBMCs. These receptor sequences come from a human donor in good health (CMV status not recorded). Some clones in this sample may be carry-over from other donors' samples.

This clonotype was counted many times. The chain has TRBV19 and TRBJ2-1; D gene uncertain. V was trimmed by 3 bases and J by 5 bases, leaving 5 bases between them. There are 12 residues in the CDR3. Germline CDR1 LNHDA, CDR2 SQIVND (reference sequence). The CDR3 reads CASSMQNNEQFF. The CDR3 DNA sequence: TGTGCCAGTAGTATGCAGAACAATGAGCAGTTCTTC.

This clonotype was observed many times. The rearrangement uses TRBV2 and TRBJ2-3, with TRBD1 matching 11 bases. This CDR3 spans 13 amino acids. The germline V gene has CDR1 SNHLY and CDR2 FYNNEI. V gave up 4 bases and J gave up 9 bases; unmatched junction bases: 3. CDR3 nucleotides: TGTGCCAGCAGTGCCGGGACAGGGGGAACGCAGTATTTT. Amino acid sequence: CASSAGTGGTQYF.

The chain recombines TRBV10-3 with TRBJ1-1; weak D call: TRBD1 (5 bases). The CDR3 runs to 15 residues. Trimming removed 2 bases from V and 2 bases from J, with 12 bases in between. Germline V gene lookup returns CDR1 ENHRY and CDR2 SYGVKD. The CDR3 here is CAISEDSFYNTEAFF. CDR3 nucleotide sequence: TGTGCCATCAGTGAGGACAGTTTCTACAACACTGAAGCTTTCTTT.

This clonotype was detected ten times or more. The chain uses TRBV7-2 and TRBJ2-3, with D unclear. Germline CDR1 SGHTA, CDR2 FQGNSA. CDR3 size: 14 residues. V was pared by 5 bases and J by 5 bases, with 14 bases between. CDR3 amino acids: CASSIRPVLDTQYF. The CDR3, as DNA: TGTGCCAGCAGCATCAGACCCGTTCTAGATACGCAGTATTTT. Based on the CDR3 plus reference TRBV7-2 and TRBJ2-3, the full variable domain is GAGVSQSPSNKVTEKGKDVELRCDPISGHTALYWYRQSLGQGLEFLIYFQGNSAPDKSGLPSDRFSAERTGGSVSTLTIQRTQQEDSAVYLCASSIRPVLDTQYFGPGTRLTVL.

This clonotype was observed many times. This chain connects TRBV5-1 to TRBJ2-1; possibly TRBD2 for D (5 bases). Germline lookup yields CDR1 SGHRS and CDR2 YFSETQ. Trimming shortened V by 0 bases and J by 10 bases, and 8 bases separated the two germline ends. The CDR3 extends over 12 amino acids. The CDR3: CASSLGRPEQFF. The CDR3, as DNA: TGCGCCAGCAGCTTGGGGAGGCCCGAGCAGTTCTTC.

This clonotype was counted at least ten times. This chain links TRBV7-9 with TRBJ2-2, with TRBD2 matching 10 bases. CDR1 and CDR2 from the germline V gene are SEHNR and FQNEAQ (reference sequence). Germline trimming cut 7 bases from V and 4 bases from J; bases unmatched to any gene: 6. The CDR3 runs 15 residues. CDR3 DNA sequence: TGTGCCAGCATGTTTAGCGGGGGGAGCACCGGGGAGCTGTTTTTT. Translation gives CASMFSGGSTGELFF.

This clonotype was counted ten times or more. This sequence joins TRBV6-6 and TRBJ1-1; TRBD1 might be the D (6 bases). The CDR3 spans 17 residues. V shed 2 bases and J shed 2 bases, with 18 bases lying between them. Germline V gives CDR1 MNHNY, CDR2 SVGAGI (reference sequence). CDR3 DNA sequence: TGTGCCAGCAGTTACCGGGGGGCGGATAGCCTAAACACTGAAGCTTTCTTT. Encoded protein: CASSYRGADSLNTEAFF.

Ten or more counts support this clonotype. The chain is built from TRBV11-2 and TRBJ2-5, with D perhaps matching TRBD2 (7 bases). Germline CDR1 is SGHAT and CDR2 is FQNNGV. V lost 1 base to trimming and J lost 2 bases, with 14 bases between them. CDR3 size: 16 residues. CDR3 nucleotide sequence: TGTGCCAGCAGCTTAGTAGGGGGGGGCCATCAAGAGACCCAGTACTTC. Protein product: CASSLVGGGHQETQYF.

This clonotype was seen repeatedly, ten times or more. The genes are TRBV6-2 or TRBV6-3 and TRBJ2-1, with D maybe TRBD1 (5 bases). V shed 5 bases and J shed 5 bases, with 16 bases lying between them. The CDR3 sequence is 15 residues long. The germline CDR1 and CDR2 sequences are MNHEY and SVGEGT. CDR3 residues: CASSIRLGANNEQFF. Written as DNA, the CDR3 is TGTGCCAGCAGTATACGCCTAGGGGCTAACAATGAGCAGTTCTTC.

This clonotype was picked up many times. The V and J genes are TRBV7-2 and TRBJ1-1; no clear D gene. In germline, CDR1 is SGHTA, CDR2 FQGNSA. CDR3 length equals 15 residues. Trimming pared 7 bases from V and 1 base from J, leaving 16 bases between. This CDR3 is CASTHFLAGNTEAFF. Written as DNA, the CDR3 is TGTGCCAGCACCCATTTTCTGGCAGGGAACACTGAAGCTTTCTTT. The variable domain in full, completed from reference TRBV7-2 and TRBJ1-1, reads GAGVSQSPSNKVTEKGKDVELRCDPISGHTALYWYRQSLGQGLEFLIYFQGNSAPDKSGLPSDRFSAERTGGSVSTLTIQRTQQEDSAVYLCASTHFLAGNTEAFFGQGTRLTVV.

This clonotype appeared many times. The chain has TRBV5-4 and TRBJ1-1; 9 bases map to TRBD1. This CDR3 has 14 amino acids. From germline, CDR1 is SGHNT and CDR2 YYREEE (reference sequence). The ends lost 3 bases at V and 7 bases at J; junction bases unmatched: 7. CDR3 nucleotides: TGTGCCAGCAGCTCTGGGACAGGGCTCGGTGAAGCTTTCTTT. Translated, it gives CASSSGTGLGEAFF.

Only a few counts were recorded for this clonotype. This chain uses TRBV20-1 with TRBJ2-2, with 7 bases identical to TRBD1. After removal of 0 bases from V and 7 bases from J, the junction contained 8 bases not matched to a gene. This CDR3 spans 15 amino acids. CDR1 DFQATT and CDR2 SNEGSKA come from the germline V gene (reference sequence). The CDR3 region has the DNA TGCAGTGCTAGAGACACGACAGGGATTCACGGGGAGCTGTTTTTT. This codes for CSARDTTGIHGELFF.

This clonotype was recorded a few times. The CDR3 loop is CASSQGPTSGSSTDTQYF. CDR3 coding DNA: TGCGCCAGCAGCCAAGGTCCTACTAGCGGCTCTAGCACAGATACGCAGTATTTT. The chain joins TRBV4-3 to TRBJ2-3; the match to TRBD2 covers 8 bases. J gave up 0 bases and V 1 base, and 9 bases lay outside the gene matches. Germline lookup yields CDR1 LGHNA and CDR2 YSLEER. This CDR3 region has 18 residues.

This clonotype was seen a handful of times. The chain has TRBV2 and TRBJ2-6; D is tentatively TRBD1 or TRBD2 (5 bases each). The ends were cut back, 4 bases at V and 0 bases at J, with 13 bases in the middle. This CDR3 has 17 residues. Germline CDR1 is SNHLY and CDR2 is FYNNEI. CDR3 nucleotide sequence: TGTGCCAGCAGTGTGGGGACCCACCTCTCTGGGGCCAACGTCCTGACTTTC. Translation gives CASSVGTHLSGANVLTF.

This clonotype was counted ten times or more. The chain joins TRBV6-5 to TRBJ2-2; TRBD2 matches 8 bases. With 7 bases clipped from V and 7 bases from J, the junction kept 8 bases outside the gene matches. CDR1 and CDR2 (germline): MNHEY, SVGAGI. The CDR3 consists of 14 residues. The CDR3 region has the DNA TGTGCCAGCACTTCCCCGGGGGGGATCGGGGAGCTGTTTTTT. Its translation is CASTSPGGIGELFF.

This clonotype was detected ten times or more. The genes are TRBV27 and TRBJ2-1; TRBD2 agrees at 8 bases. V trimming: 2 bases; J trimming: 9 bases; junction bases outside the gene matches: 9. The CDR3 runs 15 residues. Germline V CDR1 and CDR2: MNHEY, SMNVEV (reference sequence). The CDR3 is CASSLGTGGRSEQFF. The CDR3 DNA follows: TGTGCCAGCAGTTTAGGAACGGGGGGGCGGAGTGAGCAGTTCTTC.

The chain couples TRBV6-5 to TRBJ2-1, with TRBD1 identical over 8 bases. With 0 bases clipped from V and 4 bases from J, the junction kept 11 bases outside the gene matches. In germline, CDR1 is MNHEY, CDR2 SVGAGI. The CDR3 is 18 amino acids. DNA of the CDR3: TGTGCCAGCAGTTACTCGACACTTCTGGACAGGGCTTACAATGAGCAGTTCTTC. It translates to CASSYSTLLDRAYNEQFF.

At least ten counts were recorded for this clonotype. The chain links TRBV7-2 to TRBJ2-1; 12 bases match TRBD2. The trim removed 3 bases at V and 5 bases at J, leaving 11 bases unmatched. Germline assignment: CDR1 SGHTA and CDR2 FQGNSA. The CDR3 is 18 amino acids. The CDR3 DNA is TGTGCCAGCAGCTTCACTAGCGGGGGGAGGCAGTTTAACAATGAGCAGTTCTTC. It translates to CASSFTSGGRQFNNEQFF.

This clonotype occurred many times. This chain connects TRBV7-2 to TRBJ2-5; TRBD2 might be the D (6 bases). The V end lost 6 bases, the J end lost 2 bases, and 13 bases lay between the germline ends. CDR3 length: 14 amino acids. Per the germline V gene, CDR1 is SGHTA and CDR2 is FQGNSA. The CDR3 coding sequence is TGTGCCAGCAGGCCTCCGGCGGGGCAAGAGACCCAGTACTTC. It encodes CASRPPAGQETQYF.

This clonotype was counted ten times or more. This chain connects TRBV6-5 to TRBJ2-3, with D perhaps given as TRBD1 or TRBD2 (5 bases each). Germline CDR1 reads MNHEY; CDR2 reads SVGAGI. V lost 7 bases and J 4 bases, leaving 18 bases between the germline ends. The CDR3 loop spans 15 amino acids. CDR3 DNA: TGTGCCAGCAAGACCGGGACGTTGCAATCAGATACGCAGTATTTT. Its translation: CASKTGTLQSDTQYF.

The V and J genes are TRBV20-1 and TRBJ1-1; a possible D gene is TRBD1 (6 bases). The V end was cut by 3 bases, the J end by 11 bases, with 13 bases between. Germline-derived CDR1 and CDR2 are DFQATT and SNEGSKA (reference sequence). The CDR3 has 11 residues. Here the CDR3 DNA reads TGCAGTGCTAGGGGGACAAAGGGGGCTTTCTTT. Translated, it gives CSARGTKGAFF.

This clonotype was recorded at least ten times. V usage is TRBV20-1 and J usage is TRBJ1-1, with D possibly being TRBD1 (5 bases). This CDR3 has 13 amino acids. The germline gives CDR1 DFQATT, CDR2 SNEGSKA (reference sequence). The V and J ends lost 6 bases and 5 bases respectively, with 16 bases between them. CDR3 protein: CSAPGKGLTEAFF. The CDR3, as DNA: TGCAGTGCCCCCGGGAAGGGGCTGACTGAAGCTTTCTTT.

This clonotype showed up just a few times. This chain connects TRBV6-2 or TRBV6-3 to TRBJ2-3; D might be TRBD1 (6 bases). The CDR3 loop spans 14 amino acids. Trimming removed 6 bases at V and 2 bases at J, with 12 bases between. Germline V gene data show CDR1 as MNHEY and CDR2 as SVGEGT. The CDR3 DNA sequence: TGTGCCAGCAGACCCCAGGGGTTCACAGATACGCAGTATTTT. Translation gives CASRPQGFTDTQYF.

This clonotype was counted between two and nine times. The chain joins TRBV4-3 to TRBJ2-1; 7 nucleotides agree with TRBD2. The ends lost 8 bases at V and 3 bases at J; junction bases unmatched: 10. This CDR3 comprises 15 residues. The germline V gene has CDR1 LGHNA and CDR2 YSLEER. Here the CDR3 reads CASGRAPGHYNEQFF. CDR3 bases: TGCGCCAGCGGGAGGGCACCCGGTCACTACAATGAGCAGTTCTTC.

This clonotype was counted at least ten times. The V and J genes are TRBV28 and TRBJ1-5; D uncertain. This CDR3 has 13 residues. Trimming took off 5 bases at V and 2 bases at J, with 7 bases between the two ends. Germline V gene lookup returns CDR1 MDHEN and CDR2 SYDVKM. This CDR3 reads CASSVLGNQPQHF. The DNA for the CDR3 is TGTGCCAGCAGTGTATTAGGCAATCAGCCCCAGCATTTT.

This rearrangement joins TRBV6-6 to TRBJ2-7; possible D gene TRBD1, 7 bases. The CDR3 length is 15 residues. The germline CDR1 and CDR2 sequences are MNHNY and SVGAGI (reference sequence). With 5 bases removed from V and 2 bases from J, the gap between germline ends came to 16 bases. CDR3 bases: TGTGCCAGCAGTAATCGACAGGGAGGTACCTACGAGCAGTACTTC. Its translation is CASSNRQGGTYEQYF.

This clonotype was seen many times. The chain is built from TRBV6-2 or TRBV6-3 and TRBJ2-2; 10 nucleotides agree with TRBD2. CDR3 length: 13 residues. Germline V CDR1 and CDR2: MNHEY, SVGEGT. In DNA form, the CDR3 reads TGTACGACAGAGCGGGGGGGTACCGGGGAGCTGTTTTTT. The encoded protein is CTTERGGTGELFF.

This clonotype was seen more than once but under ten times. This chain connects TRBV24-1 to TRBJ2-5; D may be TRBD2 (5 bases). This CDR3 contains 13 residues. Germline lookup yields CDR1 KGHDR and CDR2 SFDVKD. Trimming removed 1 base from V and 7 bases from J, with 9 bases in between. The CDR3 nucleotides read TGTGCCACCAGTGATTTCCAGGCGGGGACCCAGTACTTC. It yields the protein CATSDFQAGTQYF.

The rearrangement joins TRBV28 to TRBJ2-3, with a weak D call TRBD1 (5 bases). This CDR3 spans 14 amino acids. Germline assignment: CDR1 MDHEN and CDR2 SYDVKM. The V and J ends lost 4 bases and 5 bases respectively, with 13 bases between them. Written as DNA, the CDR3 is TGTGCCAGCAGTTCCTGGGGCGCTGTAGATACGCAGTATTTT. It specifies CASSSWGAVDTQYF.

This clonotype was counted only a few times. V is TRBV19 and J is TRBJ2-1, with 12 positions matching TRBD1. In germline, CDR1 is LNHDA, CDR2 SQIVND (reference sequence). The CDR3 loop spans 15 amino acids. Trimming removed 6 bases from V and 8 bases from J; junction bases left unmatched: 8. The CDR3 spells CASRRGTGGNYEQFF. In nucleotides, the CDR3 is TGTGCCAGTAGAAGGGGGACAGGGGGCAACTATGAGCAGTTCTTC.

Only a few counts were recorded for this clonotype. This chain joins TRBV18 and TRBJ2-2; either TRBD1 or TRBD2 may supply D (5 bases each). Germline values: CDR1 KGHSH, CDR2 LQKENI. The V and J ends lost 0 bases and 1 base respectively, with 12 bases between them. The CDR3 is 17 residues long. CDR3 in amino acids: CASSPPTGTGNTGELFF. In nucleotides, the CDR3 is TGTGCCAGCTCACCACCGACTGGGACCGGGAACACCGGGGAGCTGTTTTTT.

The chain is built from TRBV20-1 and TRBJ2-7; a possible D gene is TRBD1 (6 bases). Germline values: CDR1 DFQATT, CDR2 SNEGSKA (reference sequence). Deletions cut 8 bases from V and 1 base from J, with 15 bases between. The CDR3 length is 13 residues. The CDR3: CSLRSGASYEQYF. The CDR3, as DNA: TGCAGTCTTCGGTCAGGGGCATCCTACGAGCAGTACTTC.